One and the same sample provided the 30 T cell receptor beta chains below, sequenced in a study of cytomegalovirus exposure and HLA in healthy donors. The method was immunoSEQ multiplex PCR; TCRdb's version includes in-frame clones alone and lacks a portion of them. The sample holds about 160,000 clones, around 85% seen once. Sequencing was carried out using PBMCs. All receptors derive from a man aged 30 to 45 in good health and CMV-seropositive.

The DNA of the CDR3 is TGTGCCAGCAGCAGTTTGGGGGCCCCCTATGGCTACACCTTC. Its translation: CASSSLGAPYGYTF. The chain joins TRBV4-2 to TRBJ1-2; D possibly corresponds to TRBD1 (6 bases). The CDR3 is made up of 14 amino acids. V was clipped by 5 bases and J by 4 bases, with 14 bases between them. The germline V gene encodes CDR1 LGHNA and CDR2 YNFKEQ.

The chain couples TRBV9 to TRBJ1-1; D remains unclear. Germline-derived CDR1 and CDR2 are SGDLS and YYNGEE. The CDR3 length is 13 residues. V was cut by 0 bases and J by 7 bases, with 10 bases left in between. This chain's CDR3 is CASSVVERGEAFF. CDR3 nucleotides: TGTGCCAGCAGCGTAGTAGAACGGGGTGAAGCTTTCTTT.

The CDR3 nucleotides are TGTGCCAGCAGCGGACAGGGGTTCTATGGCTACACCTTC. Residues: CASSGQGFYGYTF. This chain links TRBV7-2 with TRBJ1-2, with 9 bases that match TRBD1. The CDR3 loop spans 13 amino acids. Germline V CDR1 and CDR2: SGHTA, FQGNSA. The V and J ends lost 5 bases and 4 bases, in that order; junction bases with no gene match: 2.

The chain uses TRBV27 and TRBJ2-1, with 10 bases aligning to TRBD2. Germline loops: CDR1 MNHEY, CDR2 SMNVEV (reference sequence). V was pared by 2 bases and J by 7 bases, with 5 bases of the junction left unmatched. This CDR3 comprises 15 residues. The CDR3 protein is CASSLSSGGWNEQFF. The CDR3 DNA is TGTGCCAGCAGTTTAAGTAGCGGGGGGTGGAATGAGCAGTTCTTC.

This chain links TRBV6-5 with TRBJ1-2, with D possibly TRBD1 on 5 matching bases. Germline loops: CDR1 MNHEY, CDR2 SVGAGI. V was cut by 4 bases and J by 6 bases, with 9 bases left in between. The CDR3 totals 12 residues. The CDR3 reads CASSSTVDGYTF. In DNA form, the CDR3 reads TGTGCCAGCAGTTCGACAGTGGATGGCTACACCTTC.

The genes are TRBV7-2 and TRBJ2-5; 10 bases fit TRBD2. The CDR3 runs 13 residues. Losses at the gene ends were 8 bases for V and 5 bases for J; bases not matched to a gene: 5. CDR1 is SGHTA and CDR2 is FQGNSA in the germline V gene. Here the CDR3 reads CASGQAGGETQYF. CDR3 DNA: TGTGCCAGCGGACAAGCGGGGGGGGAGACCCAGTACTTC.

This chain's CDR3 is CASSQVPSLETQYF. In nucleotides, the CDR3 is TGCGCCAGCAGCCAAGTGCCTAGCCTAGAGACCCAGTACTTC. The V and J genes are TRBV4-1 and TRBJ2-5, with TRBD2 as a possible D gene (5 bases). The CDR3 extends over 14 amino acids. V was cut by 1 base and J by 4 bases, with 10 bases left in between. Germline V CDR1 and CDR2: MGHRA, YSYEKL.

The chain employs TRBV2 and TRBJ1-2; 9 nucleotides line up with TRBD1. The CDR3 is 15 amino acids. Looked up from germline, CDR1 is SNHLY and CDR2 is FYNNEI. V lost 6 bases, J lost 8 bases, and 13 bases stayed unmatched. The chain's CDR3 is CASRPRTGEAGGYTF. The CDR3 region has the DNA TGTGCCAGCAGACCTAGGACAGGGGAGGCGGGAGGCTACACCTTC. The full variable domain, with the rest looked up from reference TRBV2 and TRBJ1-2, is EPEVTQTPSHQVTQMGQEVILRCVPISNHLYFYWYRQILGQKVEFLVSFYNNEISEKSEIFDDQFSVERPDGSNFTLKIRSTKLEDSAMYFCASRPRTGEAGGYTFGSGTRLTVV.

The chain has TRBV7-8 and TRBJ1-2; TRBD1 aligns across 8 bases. CDR1 SGHVS and CDR2 FQNEAQ come from the germline V gene. The V and J ends lost 6 bases and 4 bases, in that order; junction bases with no gene match: 10. This CDR3 is 15 amino acids long. CDR3 nucleotides: TGTGCCAGCAGTTCCAGCGGAGGACAGGGCTATGGCTACACCTTC. It specifies CASSSSGGQGYGYTF.

As for this clone: Other nucleotide sequences from this sample produce the same CDR3. The V call is TRBV9, the J call TRBJ1-2; D call uncertain. Trimming shortened V by 0 bases and J by 2 bases, and 5 bases separated the two germline ends. CDR1 and CDR2 (germline): SGDLS, YYNGEE. The CDR3 runs 13 residues. The CDR3: CASSVDRNYGYTF. The CDR3 bases are TGTGCCAGCAGCGTAGACCGGAACTATGGCTACACCTTC.

This chain links TRBV6-5 with TRBJ1-6; TRBD1 agrees at 11 bases. The trim removed 5 bases at V and 6 bases at J, leaving 3 bases unmatched. CDR3 size: 15 residues. Germline values: CDR1 MNHEY, CDR2 SVGAGI. The CDR3 nucleotides are TGTGCCAGCAGTCCGGGACAGGGGGTTAATTCACCCCTCCACTTT. Its protein product is CASSPGQGVNSPLHF.

The chain employs TRBV5-1 and TRBJ2-7, with D tentatively TRBD1 (7 bases). Germline-derived CDR1 and CDR2 are SGHRS and YFSETQ. The length of the CDR3 is 16 residues. With 0 bases removed from V and 5 bases from J, the gap between germline ends came to 18 bases. The CDR3: CASSLATEGGGNEQYF. The CDR3 DNA reads as TGCGCCAGCAGCTTGGCCACGGAAGGGGGCGGGAACGAGCAGTACTTC.

In this sample, this clone turned up once. V gene TRBV12-5 combines with J gene TRBJ1-5, with D perhaps TRBD1 (5 bases). Germline V gene lookup returns CDR1 LGHNT and CDR2 FRNRAP. There are 16 residues in the CDR3. The ends were cut back, 2 bases at V and 4 bases at J, with 15 bases in the middle. CDR3 sequence: CASGLLGVQANQPQHF. DNA for the CDR3: TGTGCTAGTGGTTTGTTAGGGGTGCAAGCTAATCAGCCCCAGCATTTT.

This clone was detected once. The rearrangement joins TRBV5-6 to TRBJ2-5, with TRBD1 matching over 7 bases. The CDR3 runs 13 residues. V dropped 4 bases and J dropped 6; count of bases not matched to a gene: 6. Germline V gives CDR1 SGHDT, CDR2 YYEEEE. The CDR3 region has the DNA TGTGCCAGCAGCCTCCGGGACAGACAGACCCAGTACTTC. This codes for CASSLRDRQTQYF.

The chain links TRBV5-4 to TRBJ2-7, with D maybe TRBD2 (5 bases). V was pared by 1 base and J by 7 bases, with 15 bases between. The CDR3 spans 14 residues. CDR1 and CDR2 from the germline V gene are SGHNT and YYREEE (reference sequence). The CDR3 protein is CASSLSQVPGEQYF. The CDR3 nucleotides are TGTGCCAGCAGCTTGTCGCAGGTGCCGGGGGAGCAGTACTTC.

The chain uses TRBV10-1 and TRBJ2-5; 7 positions match TRBD1. Germline values: CDR1 WNHNN, CDR2 SYGVQD (reference sequence). The CDR3 is 14 amino acids. Trimming took 0 bases from V and 6 from J; bases not matched to a gene: 4. CDR3 bases: TGCGCCAGCAGTGAGTCCACAGGGGCGAAGACCCAGTACTTC. Its translation is CASSESTGAKTQYF.

This clone appeared a single time. The CDR3 sequence: CASSLRPGHNTEAFF. CDR3 coding DNA: TGTGCCAGCAGCTTGAGGCCAGGCCATAACACTGAAGCTTTCTTT. This chain uses TRBV5-6 with TRBJ1-1; D is undetermined. Germline loops: CDR1 SGHDT, CDR2 YYEEEE. This CDR3 has 15 amino acids. Trimming took off 1 base at V and 2 bases at J, with 12 bases between the two ends.

The chain joins TRBV9 to TRBJ2-1; 12 bases match TRBD2. The CDR3 has 16 amino acids. Losses at the gene ends were 4 bases for V and 2 bases for J; bases not matched to a gene: 4. Germline CDR1 reads SGDLS; CDR2 reads YYNGEE. This chain's CDR3 is CASSRLAGVTYNEQFF. The CDR3 nucleotides read TGTGCCAGCAGCAGACTAGCGGGGGTCACCTACAATGAGCAGTTCTTC. The full variable domain, its missing parts supplied by reference TRBV9 and TRBJ2-1, is DSGVTQTPKHLITATGQRVTLRCSPRSGDLSVYWYQQSLDQGLQFLIQYYNGEERAKGNILERFSAQQFPDLHSELNLSSLELGDSALYFCASSRLAGVTYNEQFFGPGTRLTVL.

The V gene is TRBV1, the J gene TRBJ2-7; the table gives TRBD2 as D, unverified against the DNA. TRBV1 is tagged as a pseudogene. This CDR3 is 13 amino acids long. The CDR3 is CTSSQGGEVEQYF. CDR3 coding DNA: TGCACCAGCAGCCAAGGCGGGGAGGTCGAGCAGTACTTC.

This clone was found many times. The gene calls are TRBV30 and TRBJ1-4; TRBD1 matches 10 bases. V dropped 3 bases and J dropped 7; count of bases not matched to a gene: 2. The CDR3 runs to 13 residues. Germline V CDR1 and CDR2: GTSNPN, SVGIG (reference sequence). The CDR3 coding sequence is TGTGCCTGGAGGGGGACAGGGGTTGAAAAACTGTTTTTT. Its translation: CAWRGTGVEKLFF. The full variable domain, rest sourced from reference TRBV30 and TRBJ1-4, is SQTIHQWPATLVQPVGSPLSLECTVEGTSNPNLYWYRQAAGRGLQLLFYSVGIGQISSEVPQNLSASRPQDRQFILSSKKLLLSDSGFYLCAWRGTGVEKLFFGSGTQLSVL.

The chain couples TRBV6-5 to TRBJ2-7; 10 bases line up with TRBD1. This CDR3 is built from 14 residues. V was pared by 4 bases and J by 4 bases, with 4 bases of the junction left unmatched. Germline V lookup: CDR1 MNHEY, CDR2 SVGAGI. The CDR3 sequence: CASSSGTGVYEQYF. The CDR3 DNA is TGTGCCAGCAGTTCCGGGACAGGGGTTTACGAGCAGTACTTC.

Only a few counts were recorded for this clone. This chain connects TRBV7-9 to TRBJ2-7, with D tentatively TRBD2 (6 bases). CDR3 size: 14 residues. The V gene lost 4 bases and the J gene lost 2 bases, with 12 bases spanning the gap. CDR1 and CDR2 (germline): SEHNR, FQNEAQ (reference sequence). The DNA of the CDR3 is TGTGCCAGCAGCTCACATGCGGGAACCTACGAGCAGTACTTC. It is translated as CASSSHAGTYEQYF. The complete variable domain, with remaining parts taken from reference TRBV7-9 and TRBJ2-7, reads DTGVSQNPRHKITKRGQNVTFRCDPISEHNRLYWYRQTLGQGPEFLTYFQNEAQLEKSRLLSDRFSAERPKGSFSTLEIQRTEQGDSAMYLCASSSHAGTYEQYFGPGTRLTVT.

V and J are TRBV5-1 and TRBJ2-3, with 7 bases lining up with TRBD1. This CDR3 region has 14 residues. Looked up from germline, CDR1 is SGHRS and CDR2 is YFSETQ. V dropped 5 bases and J dropped 5; count of bases not matched to a gene: 8. CDR3 DNA sequence: TGCGCCAGCAGTCGACAGGGTAATGAAGATACGCAGTATTTT. Its protein is CASSRQGNEDTQYF.

The table lists this clone with a few counts. This chain connects TRBV19 to TRBJ1-6; D is ambiguous. The germline V and J ends were trimmed by 9 bases and 9 bases, with 21 bases remaining between them. Germline lookup yields CDR1 LNHDA and CDR2 SQIVND (reference sequence). The CDR3 length is 15 residues. CDR3 protein: CASTTQRASSSPLHF. CDR3 coding DNA: TGTGCCAGCACGACCCAGCGGGCCAGTTCTTCACCCCTCCACTTT.

V usage is TRBV18 and J usage is TRBJ1-5; 7 nucleotides match TRBD1. After removal of 6 bases from V and 2 bases from J, the junction contained 10 bases not matched to a gene. CDR1 and CDR2 (germline): KGHSH, LQKENI. The CDR3 sequence is 16 residues long. The CDR3 sequence: CASSSQTGNGNQPQHF. The DNA for the CDR3 is TGTGCCAGCTCGTCCCAGACAGGGAATGGCAATCAGCCCCAGCATTTT.

The chain carries TRBV6-5 and TRBJ1-2, with TRBD1 matching 11 bases. CDR3 length: 15 residues. V shed 8 bases and J 5 bases; nucleotides not matched to a gene: 10. Germline V gives CDR1 MNHEY, CDR2 SVGAGI. The CDR3: CASGGRGQGVYGYTF. In DNA form, the CDR3 reads TGTGCCAGCGGCGGGAGGGGACAGGGGGTTTATGGCTACACCTTC.

The V and J genes are TRBV5-1 and TRBJ1-1; D is possibly TRBD1 (5 bases). CDR1 and CDR2 from the germline V gene are SGHRS and YFSETQ. The CDR3 totals 14 residues. With 2 bases removed from V and 4 bases from J, the gap between germline ends came to 12 bases. The CDR3 protein is CASSLRTSSTEAFF. The CDR3 region has the DNA TGCGCCAGCAGCTTACGGACATCGAGCACTGAAGCTTTCTTT.

The chain joins TRBV4-3 to TRBJ1-4; D is possibly TRBD1 (5 bases). V lost 4 bases and J 3 bases, leaving 9 bases between the germline ends. The germline V gene has CDR1 LGHNA and CDR2 YSLEER. The CDR3 runs to 14 residues. CDR3 loop: CASSPTGPNEKLFF. DNA for the CDR3: TGCGCCAGCAGCCCCACAGGACCTAATGAAAAACTGTTTTTT.

The chain employs TRBV19 and TRBJ2-4, with D unclear. The length of the CDR3 is 13 residues. Germline V gene sequence: CDR1 LNHDA, CDR2 SQIVND (reference sequence). V shed 4 bases and J shed 2 bases, with 6 bases lying between them. The CDR3 loop reads CASSSTTKNIQYF. The CDR3 bases are TGTGCCAGTAGTAGCACAACCAAAAACATTCAGTACTTC. The full variable domain, rest sourced from reference TRBV19 and TRBJ2-4, is DGGITQSPKYLFRKEGQNVTLSCEQNLNHDAMYWYRQDPGQGLRLIYYSQIVNDFQKGDIAEGYSVSREKKESFPLTVTSAQKNPTAFYLCASSSTTKNIQYFGAGTRLSVL.

The rearrangement links TRBV29-1 to TRBJ1-1, with D tentatively TRBD1 (5 bases). The germline V gene has CDR1 SQVTM and CDR2 ANQGSEA. The V gene lost 2 bases and the J gene lost 1 base, with 8 bases spanning the gap. This CDR3 region has 13 residues. CDR3 coding DNA: TGCAGCGTTGAAAGGACATCGAACACTGAAGCTTTCTTT. Amino acid sequence: CSVERTSNTEAFF.